The 6 T cell receptor beta chains presented below share a single source sample, sequenced in a study of T cell clonality in common variable immunodeficiency. TCRdb's table, derived via immunoSEQ multiplex PCR, lists solely in-frame clones and lacks some. This sample has approximately 81,000 clones and no singletons, with under 1% in the ten largest. Input material: peripheral blood mononuclear cells. The origin of the receptors is a person aged 18-70 years in good health.

This clone was recorded many times. With the read ending 3 residues before the CDR3 end, the germline J gene is used to fill in that end. The chain couples TRBV29-1 to TRBJ1-3; D perhaps matches TRBD1 (5 bases). This CDR3 has 13 amino acids. The V end lost 0 bases, the J end lost 8 bases, and 11 bases lay between the germline ends. Germline lookup yields CDR1 SQVTM and CDR2 ANQGSEA. The CDR3 is CSVEDRGSDTIYF. The covered CDR3 bases are TGCAGCGTTGAAGATCGGGGGTCTGACACC.

This clone was counted at least ten times. The read ends 3 residues shy of where the CDR3 ends; the end is completed using the germline J gene. This chain joins TRBV20-1 and TRBJ2-7; D possibly corresponds to TRBD1 (5 bases). The V gene lost 0 bases and the J gene lost 3 bases, with 18 bases spanning the gap. Germline CDR1 DFQATT, CDR2 SNEGSKA (reference sequence). The CDR3 runs 16 residues. The CDR3 reads CSAREDQGYWDYEQYF. CDR3 DNA (partial): TGCAGTGCTAGAGAGGATCAGGGCTATTGGGACTACGAG.

This clone was detected ten times or more. Sequencing ends 3 residues short of the CDR3 end; the germline J gene provides the rest. The chain is built from TRBV5-1 and TRBJ1-2, with a weak D call TRBD1 (5 bases). CDR1 is SGHRS, CDR2 YFSETQ, per germline. CDR3 length: 14 amino acids. The ends were cut back, 4 bases at V and 6 bases at J, with 16 bases in the middle. The sequenced part of the CDR3 DNA is TGCGCCAGCAGCGAAGCGGGGGGAGGCCATGGC. Translated: CASSEAGGGHG. In full, the CDR3 reads CASSEAGGGHGYTF.

This clone showed up many times. The read halts 3 residues ahead of the CDR3 end, with the missing end drawn from the germline J gene. The rearrangement joins TRBV20-1 to TRBJ2-5; D is possibly TRBD1 (6 bases). V shed 6 bases and J shed 5 bases, with 16 bases lying between them. This CDR3 comprises 13 residues. Germline CDR1 and CDR2: DFQATT and SNEGSKA (reference sequence). CDR3 protein: CSAHPTGRETQYF. CDR3 DNA, as far as it was read: TGCAGTGCCCACCCCACAGGGCGCGAGACC.

This clone was recorded at least ten times. The read stops 3 residues short of the end of the CDR3; the missing end is completed from the germline J gene. This chain connects TRBV7-8 to TRBJ2-7; TRBD1 matches 7 bases. V shed 4 bases and J 1 base; nucleotides not matched to a gene: 7. The germline V gene encodes CDR1 SGHVS and CDR2 FQNEAQ. CDR3 length equals 15 residues. CDR3 bases read: TGTGCCAGCAGCTGGCGACAGGGCCCATCCTACGAG. Translation gives CASSWRQGPSYE. The full CDR3 protein reads CASSWRQGPSYEQYF. The full variable domain, rest sourced from reference TRBV7-8 and TRBJ2-7, is GAGVSQSPRYKVAKRGQDVALRCDPISGHVSLFWYQQALGQGPEFLTYFQNEAQLDKSGLPSDRFFAERPEGSVSTLKIQRTQQEDSAVYLCASSWRQGPSYEQYFGPGTRLTVT.

This clone was found many times. The CDR3 goes on 3 residues after the read ends, and that part is filled in from the germline J gene. The chain couples TRBV7-9 to TRBJ2-1, with 7 bases aligning to TRBD2. CDR1 and CDR2 (germline): SEHNR, FQNEAQ (reference sequence). The V segment lost 2 bases and the J segment 9 bases; nucleotides outside the gene matches: 10. This CDR3 comprises 15 residues. The sequenced part of the CDR3 DNA is TGTGCCAGCAGCTTACTGTTGGCGGGAGACTTTGAG. Amino acids: CASSLLLAGDFE. The full CDR3 is CASSLLLAGDFEQFF.